Presented here are 9 T cell receptor beta chains from one specimen sequenced in a study of cytomegalovirus exposure and HLA in healthy donors. The PCR ran on 60 Vbeta and 13 Jbeta primers. Measured with immunoSEQ multiplex PCR; TCRdb has only the in-frame clones, and not every one. The sample includes about 120,000 clones, more than 60% of them seen just once. The specimen sequenced was PBMCs. These receptors came from a man aged 40-50 years in good health and CMV-seropositive.

J is TRBJ1-3 and V is TRBV19, with D tentatively TRBD1 (6 bases). The germline V gene has CDR1 LNHDA and CDR2 SQIVND (reference sequence). The V gene lost 4 bases and the J gene lost 0 bases, with 10 bases spanning the gap. This CDR3 region has 15 residues. CDR3 protein: CASSNEGVSGNTIYF. CDR3 coding DNA: TGTGCCAGTAGTAATGAGGGGGTCTCTGGAAACACCATATATTTT. Combining the CDR3 with reference TRBV19 and TRBJ1-3 gives the whole variable domain DGGITQSPKYLFRKEGQNVTLSCEQNLNHDAMYWYRQDPGQGLRLIYYSQIVNDFQKGDIAEGYSVSREKKESFPLTVTSAQKNPTAFYLCASSNEGVSGNTIYFGEGSWLTVV.

This clone was seen a handful of times. The chain employs TRBV7-9 and TRBJ2-4; the match to TRBD2 covers 14 bases. Losses at the gene ends were 3 bases for V and 6 bases for J; bases not matched to a gene: 7. The CDR3 totals 17 residues. Germline CDR1 reads SEHNR; CDR2 reads FQNEAQ (reference sequence). The CDR3 loop reads CASSLGTSGGAANIQYF. CDR3 nucleotides: TGTGCCAGCAGCTTGGGGACTAGCGGGGGCGCGGCAAACATTCAGTACTTC.

This clone was picked up one time. The chain recombines TRBV30 with TRBJ2-1; 7 nucleotides agree with TRBD2. The CDR3 has 20 residues. With 4 bases clipped from V and 9 bases from J, the junction kept 30 bases outside the gene matches. In germline, CDR1 is GTSNPN, CDR2 SVGIG (reference sequence). The CDR3 nucleotides read TGTGCCTGGAATGGATTGGTGGTAGCGGGCGTTCACTACGGCAATACTGAGCAGTTCTTC. Amino acids: CAWNGLVVAGVHYGNTEQFF.

This chain uses TRBV6-6 with TRBJ1-1; D is ambiguous. In germline, CDR1 is MNHNY, CDR2 SVGAGI (reference sequence). The CDR3 spans 13 residues. Trimming shortened V by 11 bases and J by 0 bases, and 13 bases separated the two germline ends. The CDR3 region has the DNA TGTGCCGTGACTGACCTTATGAACACTGAAGCTTTCTTT. It encodes CAVTDLMNTEAFF.

This chain uses TRBV11-2 with TRBJ2-1; the match to TRBD1 covers 9 bases. The J segment lost 7 bases and the V segment lost 4 bases, leaving 5 bases of the junction unmatched. CDR1 is SGHAT, CDR2 FQNNGV, per germline. This CDR3 has 14 amino acids. The CDR3 bases are TGTGCCAGCAGCTACGGGACAGGGAGGAATGAGCAGTTCTTC. Amino acid sequence: CASSYGTGRNEQFF.

CDR3 amino acids: CASSTTGGEKLFF. CDR3 DNA sequence: TGTGCCAGTAGTACAACGGGTGGCGAAAAACTGTTTTTT. The chain employs TRBV19 and TRBJ1-4; D ambiguous. Trimming stripped 4 bases from V and 8 bases from J, with 11 bases between. Germline CDR1 reads LNHDA; CDR2 reads SQIVND (reference sequence). CDR3 size: 13 residues. Drawing the rest from reference TRBV19 and TRBJ1-4, the complete variable domain is DGGITQSPKYLFRKEGQNVTLSCEQNLNHDAMYWYRQDPGQGLRLIYYSQIVNDFQKGDIAEGYSVSREKKESFPLTVTSAQKNPTAFYLCASSTTGGEKLFFGSGTQLSVL.

The chain uses TRBV7-2 and TRBJ1-4, with 10 bases fitting TRBD1. This CDR3 spans 15 amino acids. V shed 5 bases, J shed 6 bases, and the junction held 6 bases outside the gene matches. Germline CDR1 reads SGHTA; CDR2 reads FQGNSA. CDR3 region: CASSGRQGAHEKLFF. CDR3 coding DNA: TGTGCCAGCAGCGGTCGACAGGGGGCGCATGAAAAACTGTTTTTT.

CDR3 sequence reads: CASSFAGAGKGYGEAFF. CDR3 DNA: TGTGCCAGCAGTTTCGCGGGGGCAGGTAAAGGGTACGGGGAAGCTTTCTTT. This rearrangement joins TRBV28 to TRBJ1-1; the D gene is possibly TRBD1 (6 bases). Germline values: CDR1 MDHEN, CDR2 SYDVKM. V lost 3 bases and J 8 bases, leaving 25 bases between the germline ends. The length of the CDR3 is 17 residues.

V usage is TRBV6-5 and J usage is TRBJ1-1; D might be TRBD1 (5 bases). The CDR3 has 15 residues. Trimming left V 0 bases short and J 2 bases short, with 10 bases between. From germline, CDR1 is MNHEY and CDR2 SVGAGI. CDR3 DNA sequence: TGTGCCAGCAGTTACTCGGGGCCGACCAACACTGAAGCTTTCTTT. Amino acid sequence: CASSYSGPTNTEAFF.